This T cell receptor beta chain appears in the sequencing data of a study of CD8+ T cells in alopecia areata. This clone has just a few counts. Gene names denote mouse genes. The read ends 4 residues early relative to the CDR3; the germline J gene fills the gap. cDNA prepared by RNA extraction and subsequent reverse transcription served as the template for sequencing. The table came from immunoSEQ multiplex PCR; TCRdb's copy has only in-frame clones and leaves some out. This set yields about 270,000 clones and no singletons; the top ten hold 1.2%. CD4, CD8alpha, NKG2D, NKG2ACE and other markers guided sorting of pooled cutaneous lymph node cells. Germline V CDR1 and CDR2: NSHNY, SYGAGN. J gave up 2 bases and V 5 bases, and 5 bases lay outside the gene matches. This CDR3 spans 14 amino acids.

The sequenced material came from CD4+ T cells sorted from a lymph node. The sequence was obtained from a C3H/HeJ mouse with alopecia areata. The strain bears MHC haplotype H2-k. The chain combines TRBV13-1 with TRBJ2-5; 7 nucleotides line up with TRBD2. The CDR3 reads CASSLDWVQDTQYF. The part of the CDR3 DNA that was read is TGTGCCAGCAGCCTTGACTGGGTCCAAGAC.